This passage covers 15 T cell receptor beta chains from one sample sequenced in a study of blood T cell repertoires in COVID-19. Only in-frame clones appear in the TCRdb table, and some are missing; sequencing was by immunoSEQ multiplex PCR. The sample has some 300,000 clones; roughly 88% are singletons. The specimen was PBMCs or T cells enriched from blood (not recorded which). The receptors were sampled from a woman between 25 and 40 years old who had recovered from COVID-19.

In nucleotides, the CDR3 is TGTGCCAGCAAACAGGGGCCCAACACTGAAGCTTTCTTT. This translates into CASKQGPNTEAFF. The genes are TRBV7-8 and TRBJ1-1; 7 nucleotides align to TRBD1. CDR3 length equals 13 residues. Germline CDR1 is SGHVS and CDR2 is FQNEAQ. V lost 7 bases, J lost 2 bases, and 4 bases stayed unmatched.

The CDR3 is CASSEDRARGQPQHF. DNA of the CDR3: TGTGCCAGCAGTGAAGACAGGGCCCGAGGTCAGCCCCAGCATTTT. This chain uses TRBV6-1 with TRBJ1-5, with D possibly matching TRBD1 (6 bases). The CDR3 loop spans 15 amino acids. The germline CDR1 and CDR2 sequences are MNHNS and SASEGT. V was cut by 1 base and J by 6 bases, with 13 bases left in between.

The rearrangement links TRBV5-1 to TRBJ1-4; 9 positions match TRBD1. Trimming took 4 bases from V and 0 from J; bases not matched to a gene: 10. CDR3 length equals 18 residues. Germline V CDR1 and CDR2: SGHRS, YFSETQ. For the CDR3, the DNA is TGCGCCAGCAGCAAAGGGACAGGGAAGGGGGCAACTAATGAAAAACTGTTTTTT. Translation: CASSKGTGKGATNEKLFF.

The CDR3 coding sequence is TGTGCCAGCGGACCGCCCAGCGGGATGGGCGAGCAGTACTTC. The encoded protein is CASGPPSGMGEQYF. The chain is built from TRBV27 and TRBJ2-7, with 7 bases aligning to TRBD2. The CDR3 consists of 14 residues. V gave up 8 bases and J gave up 6 bases; unmatched junction bases: 13. The V gene's germline CDR1 is MNHEY and CDR2 SMNVEV (reference sequence).

Only one count was recorded for this clone. The V gene is TRBV18, the J gene TRBJ2-1, with 16 positions matching TRBD2. Trimming removed 4 bases from V and 2 bases from J; junction bases left unmatched: 8. The germline V gene has CDR1 KGHSH and CDR2 LQKENI. The CDR3 contains 19 residues. This CDR3 is CASSLVGTSGGAPYNEQFF. As DNA, the CDR3 is TGTGCCAGCTCACTAGTCGGGACTAGCGGGGGGGCCCCCTACAATGAGCAGTTCTTC. The full variable domain, in which reference TRBV18 and TRBJ2-1 provide the parts outside the CDR3, is NAGVMQNPRHLVRRRGQEARLRCSPMKGHSHVYWYRQLPEEGLKFMVYLQKENIIDESGMPKERFSAEFPKEGPSILRIQQVVRGDSAAYFCASSLVGTSGGAPYNEQFFGPGTRLTVL.

V gene TRBV5-1 combines with J gene TRBJ2-1, with D unclear. V was trimmed by 3 bases and J by 3 bases, leaving 7 bases between them. Looked up from germline, CDR1 is SGHRS and CDR2 is YFSETQ. The CDR3 runs to 13 residues. This chain's CDR3 is CASSSDNYNEQFF. CDR3 nucleotides: TGCGCCAGCAGCTCCGACAACTACAATGAGCAGTTCTTC. The entire variable domain, with the rest obtained from reference TRBV5-1 and TRBJ2-1, is as follows: KAGVTQTPRYLIKTRGQQVTLSCSPISGHRSVSWYQQTPGQGLQFLFEYFSETQRNKGNFPGRFSGRQFSNSRSEMNVSTLELGDSALYLCASSSDNYNEQFFGPGTRLTVL.

The chain combines TRBV28 with TRBJ1-5, with 8 positions matching TRBD1. The germline V gene has CDR1 MDHEN and CDR2 SYDVKM. The length of the CDR3 is 14 residues. Unmatched junction bases numbered 4, after V lost 3 bases and J lost 6 bases. CDR3 loop: CASSLRQGIQPQHF. CDR3 nucleotide sequence: TGTGCCAGCAGTTTGAGACAGGGGATTCAGCCCCAGCATTTT. The full variable domain, with the rest looked up from reference TRBV28 and TRBJ1-5, is DVKVTQSSRYLVKRTGEKVFLECVQDMDHENMFWYRQDPGLGLRLIYFSYDVKMKEKGDIPEGYSVSREKKERFSLILESASTNQTSMYLCASSLRQGIQPQHFGDGTRLSIL.

This chain's CDR3 is CASSPTASGNTIYF. The CDR3 DNA reads as TGTGCCAGCAGCCCGACAGCCTCTGGAAACACCATATATTTT. This chain joins TRBV7-3 and TRBJ1-3, with D possibly matching TRBD1 (5 bases). Between the trimmed V and J ends, which lost 5 bases and 0 bases, there was a span of 8 bases. CDR3 length: 14 residues. CDR1 SGHTA and CDR2 FQGTGA come from the germline V gene.

The chain carries TRBV4-2 and TRBJ1-2, with D hard to call. V lost 0 bases and J lost 7, with 15 bases in between. Germline V gives CDR1 LGHNA, CDR2 YNFKEQ. The CDR3 covers 15 residues. The CDR3 DNA is TGTGCCAGCAGCCAAGATCGATCACGCGGCAGTGGCTACACCTTC. This encodes CASSQDRSRGSGYTF.

The chain uses TRBV3-1 (or the pseudogene TRBV3-2) and TRBJ1-6, with D possibly being TRBD1 (6 bases). V shed 1 base and J shed 3 bases, with 16 bases lying between them. Germline V gene lookup returns CDR1 LGHDT and CDR2 YNNKEL (reference sequence). CDR3 length: 18 amino acids. CDR3 nucleotide sequence: TGTGCCAGCAGCCAAGGCGGGGGCAGGACCTTCTATAATTCACCCCTCCACTTT. It translates to CASSQGGGRTFYNSPLHF.

As to this clone: Other DNA sequences within the sample encode an identical CDR3. The chain carries TRBV7-8 and TRBJ1-5; no reliable D call. Deletions cut 1 base from V and 6 bases from J, with 7 bases between. This CDR3 contains 13 residues. Germline values: CDR1 SGHVS, CDR2 FQNEAQ. CDR3 sequence: CASSLEEGQPQHF. CDR3 nucleotides: TGTGCCAGCAGCTTAGAGGAGGGTCAGCCCCAGCATTTT.

This sequence joins TRBV7-3 and TRBJ1-5; 8 nucleotides agree with TRBD1. Germline CDR1 reads SGHTA; CDR2 reads FQGTGA. The CDR3 totals 20 residues. Germline trimming cut 1 base from V and 3 bases from J; bases unmatched to any gene: 17. CDR3 bases: TGTGCCAGCAGCTTAATATGGGACAGGAATCCCCCCCCTCTCAATCAGCCCCAGCATTTT. This translates into CASSLIWDRNPPPLNQPQHF.

The chain joins TRBV5-1 to TRBJ1-2, with 8 bases lining up with TRBD1. Trimming at V came to 5 bases and at J to 0 bases, leaving 12 bases not matched to a gene. Germline V lookup: CDR1 SGHRS, CDR2 YFSETQ. This CDR3 is built from 17 residues. The CDR3 region is CASRDGQGYRANYGYTF. CDR3 in DNA: TGCGCCAGCAGAGACGGACAGGGTTATAGGGCTAACTATGGCTACACCTTC.

This clone was counted between two and nine times. The rearrangement links TRBV7-9 to TRBJ2-7, with TRBD1 matching 10 bases. Germline V gene data show CDR1 as SEHNR and CDR2 as FQNEAQ (reference sequence). The CDR3 length is 15 residues. V lost 4 bases to trimming and J lost 2 bases; unmatched junction nucleotides: 5. CDR3 DNA sequence: TGTGCCAGCAGCTCGACAGGGGGCAACCCCTACGAGCAGTACTTC. Encoded protein: CASSSTGGNPYEQYF.

This sequence joins TRBV19 and TRBJ1-1, with D possibly TRBD1 on 5 matching bases. The CDR3 has 15 residues. The germline V gene has CDR1 LNHDA and CDR2 SQIVND (reference sequence). The V end was cut by 7 bases, the J end by 1 base, with 16 bases between. As DNA, the CDR3 is TGTGCCAGTATCCCCAGGGCGTTAAGGAACACTGAAGCTTTCTTT. This translates into CASIPRALRNTEAFF. The full variable domain, in which reference TRBV19 and TRBJ1-1 provide the parts outside the CDR3, is DGGITQSPKYLFRKEGQNVTLSCEQNLNHDAMYWYRQDPGQGLRLIYYSQIVNDFQKGDIAEGYSVSREKKESFPLTVTSAQKNPTAFYLCASIPRALRNTEAFFGQGTRLTVV.